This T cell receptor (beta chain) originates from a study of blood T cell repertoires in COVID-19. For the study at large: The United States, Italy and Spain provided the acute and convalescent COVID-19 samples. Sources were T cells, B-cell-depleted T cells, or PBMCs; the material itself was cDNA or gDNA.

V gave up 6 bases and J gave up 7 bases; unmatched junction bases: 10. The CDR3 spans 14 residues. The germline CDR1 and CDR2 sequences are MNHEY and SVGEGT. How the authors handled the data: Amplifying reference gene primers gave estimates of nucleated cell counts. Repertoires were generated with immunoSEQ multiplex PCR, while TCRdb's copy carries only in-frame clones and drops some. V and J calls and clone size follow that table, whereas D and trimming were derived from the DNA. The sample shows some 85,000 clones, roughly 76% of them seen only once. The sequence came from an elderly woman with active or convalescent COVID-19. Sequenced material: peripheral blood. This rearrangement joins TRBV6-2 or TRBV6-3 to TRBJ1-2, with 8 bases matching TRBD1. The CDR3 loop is CASSSTGDYGGYTF. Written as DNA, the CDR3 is TGTGCCAGCAGCTCGACAGGGGATTATGGTGGCTACACCTTC.